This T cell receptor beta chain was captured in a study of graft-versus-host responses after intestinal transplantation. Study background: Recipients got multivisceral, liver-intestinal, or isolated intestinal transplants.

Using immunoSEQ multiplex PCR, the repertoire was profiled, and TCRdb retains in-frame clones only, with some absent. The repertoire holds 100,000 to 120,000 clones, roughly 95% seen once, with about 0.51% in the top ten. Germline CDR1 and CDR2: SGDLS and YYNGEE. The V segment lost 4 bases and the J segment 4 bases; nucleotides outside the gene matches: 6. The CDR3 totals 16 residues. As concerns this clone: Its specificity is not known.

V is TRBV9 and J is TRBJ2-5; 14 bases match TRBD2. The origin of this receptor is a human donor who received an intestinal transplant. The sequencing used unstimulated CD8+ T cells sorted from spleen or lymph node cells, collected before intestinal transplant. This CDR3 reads CASSYAGTSGRETQYF. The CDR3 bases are TGTGCCAGCAGCTATGCCGGGACTAGCGGGAGAGAGACCCAGTACTTC.